Presented here are 16 T cell receptor beta chains from one specimen sequenced in a study of Ad26.COV2.S vaccination and SARS-CoV-2 variants (dated by TCRdb to the early 2020s). The method behind the library was the immunoSEQ multiplex PCR assay. TCRdb limited this immuneACCESS table to in-frame rearrangements with V and J called. A share of clones is missing; checked studies link under half to unresolved V genes, and the rest is unexplained. The sample records about 450,000 clones, nearly 90% of which are singletons. The ten largest clones add up to roughly 2.5% of the sample. What the treatment or condition label conveys for this sample: approximately 18 received Ad26.COV2.S at low or high dose, single or two shots; a few received placebo; per-sample allocation not given. For vaccine and placebo recipients, the sequenced repertoires came from samples collected on day 63 after the first injection.

Source: peripheral blood, taken in a trial of Ad26.COV2.S vaccine versus placebo. The receptors were sampled from a person aged 18-65 years who received the Ad26.COV2.S COVID-19 vaccine or a placebo.

This clone was counted only a few times. This sequence joins TRBV28 and TRBJ1-1; D possibly corresponds to TRBD1 (5 bases). The CDR3 contains 13 residues. V was clipped by 2 bases and J by 1 base, with 5 bases between them. CDR1 is MDHEN and CDR2 is SYDVKM in the germline V gene. CDR3 loop: CASSLQGNTEAFF. The CDR3 nucleotides read TGTGCCAGCAGTTTACAGGGGAACACTGAAGCTTTCTTT.

The chain uses TRBV9 and TRBJ1-5; D is uncertain. The CDR3 is 13 amino acids. With 0 bases removed from V and 6 bases from J, the gap between germline ends came to 7 bases. Germline-derived CDR1 and CDR2 are SGDLS and YYNGEE. CDR3 DNA sequence: TGTGCCAGCAGCGTAGATCCGGGTCAGCCCCAGCATTTT. Translating gives CASSVDPGQPQHF.

V gene TRBV18 combines with J gene TRBJ1-2; 7 bases align to TRBD1. The CDR3 sequence is 14 residues long. Germline V gene data show CDR1 as KGHSH and CDR2 as LQKENI. V trimming: 2 bases; J trimming: 6 bases; junction bases outside the gene matches: 6. The CDR3 is CASSPLDRADGYTF. As DNA, the CDR3 is TGTGCCAGCTCACCATTAGACAGGGCTGATGGCTACACCTTC.

The chain joins TRBV29-1 to TRBJ1-2, with TRBD1 as a possible D gene (6 bases). Germline V lookup: CDR1 SQVTM, CDR2 ANQGSEA. This CDR3 is 15 amino acids long. With 6 bases removed from V and 1 base from J, the gap between germline ends came to 18 bases. As DNA, the CDR3 is TGCAGCGTCAGTCGTGGACAGCTCGATAACTATGGCTACACCTTC. Protein product: CSVSRGQLDNYGYTF.

The rearrangement joins TRBV7-2 to TRBJ2-7; D is possibly TRBD1 (6 bases). Trimming removed 1 base at V and 5 bases at J, with 9 bases between. Per the germline V gene, CDR1 is SGHTA and CDR2 is FQGNSA. The CDR3 is made up of 13 amino acids. This chain's CDR3 is CASSLEQGDEQYF. The CDR3 DNA follows: TGTGCCAGCAGCTTAGAACAGGGCGACGAGCAGTACTTC.

CDR3: CSIRDGPTGVQYF. The CDR3 nucleotides are TGCAGCATTAGGGACGGCCCCACGGGCGTGCAGTACTTC. The chain combines TRBV29-1 with TRBJ2-7, with D perhaps given as TRBD1 or TRBD2 (5 bases each). This CDR3 contains 13 residues. The V and J ends lost 8 bases and 9 bases respectively, with 23 bases between them. CDR1 is SQVTM and CDR2 is ANQGSEA in the germline V gene.

The rearrangement uses TRBV18 and TRBJ2-1; D may be TRBD1 or TRBD2 (5 bases each). V was shortened by 3 bases and J by 9 bases, with 18 bases between the two germline ends. Germline CDR1 and CDR2: KGHSH and LQKENI. CDR3 length: 15 amino acids. The CDR3 sequence: CASSPYTGRVGEQFF. The DNA of the CDR3 is TGTGCCAGCTCACCGTACACGGGGCGGGTCGGTGAGCAGTTCTTC.

This chain connects TRBV11-2 to TRBJ2-5; the match to TRBD2 covers 8 bases. CDR3 length: 15 residues. Germline-derived CDR1 and CDR2 are SGHAT and FQNNGV. Trimming removed 1 base from V and 7 bases from J; junction bases left unmatched: 8. CDR3 DNA: TGTGCCAGCAGCTTAGGGGGTAGCGGGATTGGGACCCAGTACTTC. It encodes CASSLGGSGIGTQYF.

The rearrangement uses TRBV4-3 and TRBJ1-2, with TRBD1 as a possible D gene (5 bases). Between the trimmed V and J ends, which lost 1 base and 1 base, there was a span of 16 bases. Germline V gene data show CDR1 as LGHNA and CDR2 as YSLEER. The CDR3 contains 17 residues. The CDR3 coding sequence is TGCGCCAGCAGCCAAGGAGTAGCGGGGCCTGGTAACTATGGCTACACCTTC. Amino acid sequence: CASSQGVAGPGNYGYTF.

The rearrangement links TRBV10-3 to TRBJ2-7; D remains ambiguous. CDR1 ENHRY and CDR2 SYGVKD come from the germline V gene. Trimming stripped 4 bases from V and 6 bases from J, with 13 bases between. The CDR3 loop spans 13 amino acids. The CDR3 DNA reads TGTGCCATCAGTGGTCCTAGGGTTCGCGAGCAGTACGTC. Translation gives CAISGPRVREQYV.

The chain links TRBV6-6 to TRBJ1-1; 8 nucleotides align to TRBD1. The ends lost 2 bases at V and 1 base at J; junction bases unmatched: 3. This CDR3 is 15 amino acids long. Per the germline V gene, CDR1 is MNHNY and CDR2 is SVGAGI (reference sequence). CDR3 protein: CASSYPTGENTEAFF. CDR3 sequence (DNA): TGTGCCAGCAGTTACCCGACAGGGGAGAACACTGAAGCTTTCTTT.

This rearrangement joins TRBV18 to TRBJ1-1, with D perhaps TRBD1 (5 bases). Trimming shortened V by 3 bases and J by 1 base, and 15 bases separated the two germline ends. Germline V gene sequence: CDR1 KGHSH, CDR2 LQKENI. This CDR3 spans 16 amino acids. The CDR3 nucleotides read TGTGCCAGCTCACCCGCCGGGGGTGTAAGGAACACTGAAGCTTTCTTT. Its translation: CASSPAGGVRNTEAFF.

The rearrangement uses TRBV2 and TRBJ1-5; D call uncertain. The CDR3 consists of 14 residues. V shed 7 bases and J shed 0 bases, with 10 bases lying between them. The germline gives CDR1 SNHLY, CDR2 FYNNEI. This CDR3 reads CASTEGSSNQPQHF. The CDR3 DNA reads TGTGCCAGCACCGAAGGAAGTAGCAATCAGCCCCAGCATTTT.

The chain joins TRBV11-2 to TRBJ2-7, with 11 bases matching TRBD1. CDR3 length equals 16 residues. J lost 3 bases, V lost 4 bases, and 8 bases had no gene match. CDR1 is SGHAT, CDR2 FQNNGV, per germline. This CDR3 reads CASSWDRGDPGYEQYF. DNA of the CDR3: TGTGCCAGCAGCTGGGACAGGGGGGACCCGGGCTACGAGCAGTACTTC.

This clone showed up just once. The rearrangement uses TRBV7-3 and TRBJ1-1; the D is unclear. The V gene lost 4 bases and the J gene lost 2 bases, with 8 bases spanning the gap. Per the germline V gene, CDR1 is SGHTA and CDR2 is FQGTGA. This CDR3 has 13 amino acids. The CDR3 loop reads CASSSQVNTEAFF. CDR3 in DNA: TGTGCCAGCAGCTCCCAGGTCAACACTGAAGCTTTCTTT.

The chain employs TRBV11-2 and TRBJ1-5, with TRBD1 matching 10 bases. Unmatched junction bases numbered 8, after V lost 6 bases and J lost 6 bases. The CDR3 spans 15 residues. Germline-derived CDR1 and CDR2 are SGHAT and FQNNGV. The chain's CDR3 is CASSSGTGDLQPQHF. The CDR3 region has the DNA TGTGCCAGCAGTTCCGGGACAGGGGATCTTCAGCCCCAGCATTTT.